The present entry profiles one T cell receptor (beta chain) with its context. This sample stems from a study of blood T cell repertoires in COVID-19. Study-wide background: Spain, Italy and the United States supplied samples that represented acute and convalescent COVID-19. PBMCs, B-cell-depleted T cells, or T cells were the source of the cDNA or gDNA that made up the material.

Seattle cases were enrolled at active infection and followed longitudinally. Under the authors' procedure: Researchers report that nucleated cell counts were estimated from reference gene primer amplification. The table came from immunoSEQ multiplex PCR; TCRdb's copy has only in-frame clones and leaves some out. The DNA gave D and trimming, while V, J and clone size come from that table. The sample contains 300,000 to 400,000 clones, 88% of which appear only once. The CDR3 length is 11 residues. The V and J ends lost 8 bases and 6 bases respectively, with 10 bases between them. Germline V gene data show CDR1 as MNHEY and CDR2 as SMNVEV (reference sequence).

This TCR derives from a woman in her 70s with COVID-19, enrolled during active disease. This chain joins TRBV27 and TRBJ1-1; maybe TRBD1 (6 bases). Specimen: peripheral blood. The DNA for the CDR3 is TGTGCCAGCCTAAAGGGGGCTGAAGCTTTCTTT. Amino acid sequence: CASLKGAEAFF.